This paragraph covers one TCR beta chain sequence. Mismatch with germline at one junction end may stem from a read error. This entry is derived from a study of CDR3 diversity in severe acne. TCRdb reprocessed the PCR reads with MiXCR, giving one entry per CDR3 protein. The sample holds tens of thousands of distinct CDR3 sequences, around 50% seen once. The receptor was isolated from a male donor in good health, without acne. Sequencing input: blood.

The DNA for the CDR3 is TGTGCCAGCAGTTTAGGACAGATTACTGAAGCTTCCTTT. This codes for CASSLGQITEASF. The V gene is TRBV7-3, the J gene TRBJ1-1; a possible D gene is TRBD1 (6 bases). The CDR3 has 13 amino acids. Germline V gene data show CDR1 as SGHTA and CDR2 as FQGTGA.